This T cell receptor beta chain was captured in a study of shared clonotypes between healthy human individuals. Donors, without exception, were Caucasian adults residing in Nashville, Tennessee. V lost 6 bases, J lost 4 bases, and 13 bases lay in between. Germline V gene sequence: CDR1 LNHDA, CDR2 SQIVND (reference sequence). The CDR3 is 14 amino acids. Genomic DNA (from each subset) was split evenly across several immunoSEQ plates. Profiled with immunoSEQ multiplex PCR; TCRdb holds only in-frame clones, not every one. Here the sample spans 1,500,000 or so clones, approximately 98.5% being singletons. Study outcomes and limitations: It was the non-shared clonotypes that had lower generation probabilities than clonotypes shared by all four donors. Researchers found naive subsets generally carried larger estimated richness than memory subsets.

On this clone itself: Its matching antigen is unknown.

The chain recombines TRBV19 with TRBJ1-5, with D unresolved. The TCR was taken from a young man in good health. Sequencing was performed on naive CD4+ T cells sorted from blood. Subset: CD45RA+ positively selected. The CDR3 reads CASRFLTPNQPQHF. The CDR3 DNA sequence: TGTGCCAGTAGATTTCTCACGCCTAATCAGCCCCAGCATTTT.